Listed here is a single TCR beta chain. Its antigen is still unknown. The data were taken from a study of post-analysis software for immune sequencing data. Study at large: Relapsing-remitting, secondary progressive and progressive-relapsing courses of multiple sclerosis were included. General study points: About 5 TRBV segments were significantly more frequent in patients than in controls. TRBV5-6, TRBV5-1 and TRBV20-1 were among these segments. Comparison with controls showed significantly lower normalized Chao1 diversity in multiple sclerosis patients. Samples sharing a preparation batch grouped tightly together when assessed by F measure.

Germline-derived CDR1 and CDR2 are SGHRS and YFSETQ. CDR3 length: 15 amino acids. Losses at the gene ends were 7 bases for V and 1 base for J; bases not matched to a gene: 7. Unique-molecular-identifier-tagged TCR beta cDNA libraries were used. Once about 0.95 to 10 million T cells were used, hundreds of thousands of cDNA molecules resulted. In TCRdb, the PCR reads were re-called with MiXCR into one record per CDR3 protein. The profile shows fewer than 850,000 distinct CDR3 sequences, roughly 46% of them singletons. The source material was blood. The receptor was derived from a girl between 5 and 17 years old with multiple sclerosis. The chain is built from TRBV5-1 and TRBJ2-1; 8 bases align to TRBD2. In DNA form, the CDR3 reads TGCGCCAGCCTCCGTACTAGCGGTTCCTACAATGAGCAGTTCTTC. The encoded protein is CASLRTSGSYNEQFF.